A single sample gave rise to the 9 T cell receptor beta chains below, sequenced in a study of Ad26.COV2.S vaccination and SARS-CoV-2 variants. Here immunoSEQ multiplex PCR was the method, and the copy in TCRdb shows in-frame clones only, minus some. The sample has about 350,000 clones; approximately 90% are singletons. The sequenced sample was peripheral blood, obtained after recovery from COVID-19. These receptors all stem from a human donor who had recovered from COVID-19.

The chain joins TRBV9 to TRBJ1-2; TRBD1 aligns across 9 bases. The junction had 7 bases not matched to a gene; V was cut back by 3 bases and J by 4 bases. This CDR3 comprises 15 residues. Germline V lookup: CDR1 SGDLS, CDR2 YYNGEE. The CDR3 region has the DNA TGTGCCAGCAGCGGTGACAGGGGGGGACCCTATGGCTACACCTTC. Translation: CASSGDRGGPYGYTF.

The chain is built from TRBV11-2 and TRBJ2-1; 7 bases are shared with TRBD1. Looked up from germline, CDR1 is SGHAT and CDR2 is FQNNGV. The CDR3 loop spans 12 amino acids. Losses at the gene ends were 2 bases for V and 16 bases for J; bases not matched to a gene: 8. Here the CDR3 DNA reads TGTGCCAGCAGCTTAATCCGGGACAGAAATTTCTTC. Amino acids: CASSLIRDRNFF.

The chain has TRBV27 and TRBJ2-2; D unclear. There are 12 residues in the CDR3. Trimming cost V 5 bases and J 4 bases, with 5 bases left between them. Germline V gene lookup returns CDR1 MNHEY and CDR2 SMNVEV (reference sequence). The CDR3 coding sequence is TGTGCCAGCAGTCCGGGCACCGGGGAGCTGTTTTTT. This codes for CASSPGTGELFF.

The chain is built from TRBV5-1 and TRBJ2-3; TRBD2 is a possible D gene (6 bases). The length of the CDR3 is 12 residues. V was pared by 4 bases and J by 8 bases, with 11 bases between. The germline gives CDR1 SGHRS, CDR2 YFSETQ. CDR3 region: CASSLAQGTQYF. The CDR3, as DNA: TGCGCCAGCAGCCTAGCGCAAGGTACGCAGTATTTT. The variable domain in full, with the rest retrieved from reference TRBV5-1 and TRBJ2-3, is KAGVTQTPRYLIKTRGQQVTLSCSPISGHRSVSWYQQTPGQGLQFLFEYFSETQRNKGNFPGRFSGRQFSNSRSEMNVSTLELGDSALYLCASSLAQGTQYFGPGTRLTVL.

The V call is TRBV6-5, the J call TRBJ1-2; D is unclear. With 2 bases removed from V and 2 bases from J, the gap between germline ends came to 9 bases. The CDR3 totals 14 residues. In germline, CDR1 is MNHEY, CDR2 SVGAGI. The CDR3 sequence is CASSYKGINYGYTF. The CDR3 DNA follows: TGTGCCAGCAGTTACAAGGGAATAAACTATGGCTACACCTTC.

The chain uses TRBV7-2 and TRBJ2-5; perhaps TRBD2 as D (6 bases). This CDR3 is built from 15 residues. Trimming pared 5 bases from V and 5 bases from J, leaving 18 bases between. Per the germline V gene, CDR1 is SGHTA and CDR2 is FQGNSA. CDR3 DNA sequence: TGTGCCAGCAGCCCCAACCCAGGGAGGAGGGAGACCCAGTACTTC. This sequence encodes CASSPNPGRRETQYF.

The chain combines TRBV5-4 with TRBJ1-4; D perhaps matches TRBD1 (5 bases). The germline CDR1 and CDR2 sequences are SGHNT and YYREEE (reference sequence). This CDR3 has 13 amino acids. Trimming stripped 3 bases from V and 7 bases from J, with 10 bases between. CDR3 residues: CASSSGPLEKLFF. CDR3 DNA: TGTGCCAGCAGCTCGGGACCTCTTGAAAAACTGTTTTTT.

The chain recombines TRBV2 with TRBJ2-5; D is ambiguous. CDR1 is SNHLY and CDR2 is FYNNEI in the germline V gene. V was shortened by 11 bases and J by 6 bases, with 19 bases between the two germline ends. The CDR3 loop spans 13 amino acids. This chain's CDR3 is CAGMGQWEQTQYF. As DNA, the CDR3 is TGTGCCGGAATGGGTCAGTGGGAACAGACCCAGTACTTC.

CDR3 nucleotide sequence: TGTGCCAGCAGCAATCCCGGTCAGCCCCAGCATTTT. Amino acids: CASSNPGQPQHF. The gene calls are TRBV7-7 and TRBJ1-5; no definite D call. The CDR3 runs to 12 residues. The germline V and J ends were trimmed by 5 bases and 6 bases, with 8 bases remaining between them. Germline V lookup: CDR1 SSHAT, CDR2 FNYEAQ (reference sequence).